The rows below give T cell receptor beta chains drawn from one sample of a study of graft-versus-host responses after intestinal transplantation. Measured with immunoSEQ multiplex PCR; TCRdb has only the in-frame clones, and not every one. The data contain 99,000 or so clones, about 84% of them seen just once; the ten biggest clones take up almost 1.5%. The specimen comprised PBMCs, sampled 255 days after intestinal transplant. These receptor sequences come from a human patient who received an intestinal transplant, so some T cells may come from the graft donor. Both conserved end residues are part of each CDR3.

>TRBJ1-4|TRBV18
CASSPPANEKLFF
>TRBJ2-1|TRBV19
CASSTRTGEISYNEQFF
>TRBJ2-5|TRBV2
CASSERAGPQETQYF
>TRBJ2-1|TRBV6-5
CASSSSPDRVYNEQFF
>TRBJ2-7|TRBV7-9
CASSHWDLYEQYF
>TRBJ2-3|TRBV5-1
CASSLLAGGPLSTDTQYF
>TRBJ1-1|TRBV15
CATSRGGGVKNTEAFF
>TRBJ2-5|TRBV9
CASSVGIAGVGETQYF
>TRBJ2-1|TRBV15
CATSIEGQGNNEQFF
>TRBJ2-1|TRBV7-9
CASSLLLGTGEQFF
>TRBJ2-1|TRBV4-3
CASSPGGGRTSSEQFF
>TRBJ2-7|TRBV10-2
CASSGALKSYEQYF
>TRBJ1-6|TRBV4-3
CASSQRTELYNSPLHF
>TRBJ2-7|TRBV6-5
CASSRSGGTYEQYF
>TRBJ1-5|TRBV7-2
CASSPGNQPQHF
>TRBJ2-5|TRBV5-1
CASSGGQMETQYF
>TRBJ1-3|TRBV10-3
CAAMDMGLSGNTIYF
>TRBJ2-2|TRBV28
CASRRPTGFLFF
>TRBJ2-2|TRBV11-2
CASSSTWVGVAGQGGELFF
>TRBJ2-1|TRBV9
CASSYRASSYNEQFF
>TRBJ2-5|TRBV6-1
CASSEGVIYNRETQYF
>TRBJ1-3|TRBV10-3
CAVRPPPGQIGGNTIYF
>TRBJ1-2|TRBV4-3
CASSQDMVADYGYTF
>TRBJ2-2|TRBV28
CASSPGRVGAGELFF
>TRBJ2-7|TRBV5-1
CASSSPGRGSYEQYF
>TRBJ1-3|TRBV9
CASSVEPGQGGGNTIYF
>TRBJ2-2|TRBV21-1
CASSKRQGRGELFF
>TRBJ1-6|TRBV7-8
CASSPGTHYNSPLHF
>TRBJ2-3|TRBV10-2
CARSAGKDTDTQYF
>TRBJ2-7|TRBV6-5
CASTADYEQYF
>TRBJ2-1|TRBV2
CASSEGVGGQSYNEQFF
>TRBJ2-3|TRBV27
CASSQTTRGWADTQYF
>TRBJ2-2|TRBV7-8
CASSFVDLTGELFF
>TRBJ1-2|TRBV29-1
CSVGDQRYTF